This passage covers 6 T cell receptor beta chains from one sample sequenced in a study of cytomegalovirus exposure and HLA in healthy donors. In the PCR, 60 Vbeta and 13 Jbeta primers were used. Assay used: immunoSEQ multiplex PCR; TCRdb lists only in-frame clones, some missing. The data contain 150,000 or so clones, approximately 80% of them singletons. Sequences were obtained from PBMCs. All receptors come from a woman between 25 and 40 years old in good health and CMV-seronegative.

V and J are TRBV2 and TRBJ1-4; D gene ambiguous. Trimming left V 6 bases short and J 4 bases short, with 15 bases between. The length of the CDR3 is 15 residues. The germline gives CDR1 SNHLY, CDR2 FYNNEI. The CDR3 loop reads CASSGGGSNNEKLFF. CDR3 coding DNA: TGTGCCAGCAGCGGCGGAGGGAGTAATAATGAAAAACTGTTTTTT.

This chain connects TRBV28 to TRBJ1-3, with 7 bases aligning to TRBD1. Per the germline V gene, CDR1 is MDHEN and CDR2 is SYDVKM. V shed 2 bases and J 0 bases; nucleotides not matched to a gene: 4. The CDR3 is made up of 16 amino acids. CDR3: CASSLTGAYSGNTIYF. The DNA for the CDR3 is TGTGCCAGCAGTTTAACAGGGGCTTACTCTGGAAACACCATATATTTT. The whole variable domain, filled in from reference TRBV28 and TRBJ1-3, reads DVKVTQSSRYLVKRTGEKVFLECVQDMDHENMFWYRQDPGLGLRLIYFSYDVKMKEKGDIPEGYSVSREKKERFSLILESASTNQTSMYLCASSLTGAYSGNTIYFGEGSWLTVV.

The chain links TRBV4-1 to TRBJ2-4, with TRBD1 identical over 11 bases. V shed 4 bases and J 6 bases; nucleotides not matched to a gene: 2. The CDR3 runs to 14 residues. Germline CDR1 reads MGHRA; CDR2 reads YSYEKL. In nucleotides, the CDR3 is TGCGCCAGCAGCCGCGGGACAGGGGGAAACATTCAGTACTTC. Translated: CASSRGTGGNIQYF.

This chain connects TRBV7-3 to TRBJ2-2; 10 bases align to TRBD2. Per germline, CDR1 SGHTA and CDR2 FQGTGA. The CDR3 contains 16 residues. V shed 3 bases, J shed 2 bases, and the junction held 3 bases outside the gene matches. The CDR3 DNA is TGTGCCAGCAGCTTCCTAGCGGGAGTTAACACCGGGGAGCTGTTTTTT. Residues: CASSFLAGVNTGELFF.

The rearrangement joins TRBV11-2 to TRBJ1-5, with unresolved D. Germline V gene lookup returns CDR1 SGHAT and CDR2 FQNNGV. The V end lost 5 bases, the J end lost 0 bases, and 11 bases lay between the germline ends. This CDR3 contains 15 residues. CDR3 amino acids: CASSQSGDSNQPQHF. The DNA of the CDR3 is TGTGCCAGCAGCCAGTCCGGAGATAGCAATCAGCCCCAGCATTTT.

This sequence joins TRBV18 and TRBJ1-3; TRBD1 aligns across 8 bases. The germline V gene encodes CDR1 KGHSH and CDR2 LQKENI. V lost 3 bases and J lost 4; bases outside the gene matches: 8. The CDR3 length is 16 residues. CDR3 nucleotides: TGTGCCAGCTCACCCGCGGCTAGGACAGGGGGAAACACCATATATTTT. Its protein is CASSPAARTGGNTIYF.